One sample yielded the 15 T cell receptor beta chains listed below, sequenced in a study of OX40 agonist ivuxolimab in advanced cancers. Data came from immunoSEQ multiplex PCR; TCRdb stores just in-frame clones and leaves some out. This table holds tens of thousands of clones, about 89% found once. The material was CD4+ or CD8+ T cells sorted from blood, obtained in a trial of the OX40 agonist ivuxolimab. The receptor source for this set is an adult with an advanced solid tumor such as melanoma, head and neck, liver or kidney cancer.

V gene TRBV11-2 combines with J gene TRBJ2-7; TRBD1 agrees at 7 bases. Unmatched junction bases numbered 3, after V lost 0 bases and J lost 7 bases. The germline gives CDR1 SGHAT, CDR2 FQNNGV. There are 13 residues in the CDR3. The CDR3 here is CASSLETGQEQYF. CDR3 DNA: TGTGCCAGCAGCTTAGAGACAGGGCAAGAGCAGTACTTC.

The rearrangement joins TRBV18 to TRBJ2-5; the D gene is possibly TRBD2 (5 bases). The CDR3 totals 14 residues. V was shortened by 2 bases and J by 4 bases, with 11 bases between the two germline ends. Germline V lookup: CDR1 KGHSH, CDR2 LQKENI. CDR3: CASSPGSGVETQYF. The CDR3 nucleotides read TGTGCCAGCTCACCAGGGAGTGGGGTAGAGACCCAGTACTTC.

The rearrangement uses TRBV9 and TRBJ2-3; D possibly corresponds to TRBD2 (6 bases). Trimming shortened V by 0 bases and J by 2 bases, and 13 bases separated the two germline ends. The CDR3 loop spans 16 amino acids. Germline-derived CDR1 and CDR2 are SGDLS and YYNGEE. CDR3 coding DNA: TGTGCCAGCAGCGTAGTCGGTAGCGGAGACACAGATACGCAGTATTTT. This encodes CASSVVGSGDTDTQYF.

This sequence joins TRBV20-1 and TRBJ2-7, with D maybe TRBD1 (5 bases). Germline-derived CDR1 and CDR2 are DFQATT and SNEGSKA (reference sequence). The length of the CDR3 is 11 residues. V was trimmed by 6 bases and J by 3 bases, leaving 9 bases between them. The DNA of the CDR3 is TGCAGTGCACTTGACAGCTACGAGCAGTACTTC. It encodes CSALDSYEQYF.

The chain links TRBV4-1 to TRBJ2-7, with 8 bases fitting TRBD1. The J segment lost 4 bases and the V segment lost 5 bases, leaving 4 bases of the junction unmatched. Germline V gives CDR1 MGHRA, CDR2 YSYEKL. The CDR3 sequence is 13 residues long. Written as DNA, the CDR3 is TGCGCCAGCAGCGAACGGACAGGGTACGAGCAGTACTTC. Amino acid sequence: CASSERTGYEQYF.

As to this clone: The junction shows a germline mismatch at one end, possibly a read error. The chain combines TRBV7-7 with TRBJ2-2; 7 bases map to TRBD1. Germline V gene lookup returns CDR1 SSHAT and CDR2 FNYEAQ (reference sequence). The CDR3 has 16 amino acids. The CDR3 loop reads CASSPLAGRDSGELFF. The CDR3 region has the DNA TGTGCTAGCAGCCCACTCGCCGGCCGGGACAGCGGGGAGCTGTTTTTT.

V and J are TRBV28 and TRBJ2-7; 12 bases map to TRBD2. V was pared by 5 bases and J by 4 bases, with 6 bases of the junction left unmatched. The CDR3 loop spans 15 amino acids. The germline gives CDR1 MDHEN, CDR2 SYDVKM. The CDR3 protein is CASSRPGLAGYEQYF. The DNA for the CDR3 is TGTGCCAGCAGTCGACCGGGACTAGCGGGTTACGAGCAGTACTTC.

The table lists this clone with a count of one. The chain has TRBV5-4 and TRBJ1-3; tentatively, D is TRBD1 (5 bases). V was cut by 1 base and J by 0 bases, with 14 bases left in between. The CDR3 spans 17 residues. Germline CDR1 SGHNT, CDR2 YYREEE (reference sequence). The DNA of the CDR3 is TGTGCCAGCAGCTTGAAAGCGTCAGGGATCTCTGGAAACACCATATATTTT. This translates into CASSLKASGISGNTIYF.

The table lists this clone with a few counts. V and J are TRBV12-5 and TRBJ1-1; tentative D call: TRBD1 (5 bases). V lost 1 base to trimming and J lost 5 bases, with 26 bases between them. This CDR3 region has 19 residues. The V gene's germline CDR1 is LGHNT and CDR2 FRNRAP. CDR3 in amino acids: CASGLALPGPSQGWTEAFF. The CDR3 bases are TGTGCTAGTGGTTTGGCCCTACCGGGACCCTCCCAGGGATGGACTGAAGCTTTCTTT.

This clone was counted once. The sample contains more than one DNA sequence encoding this CDR3. The rearrangement joins TRBV5-1 to TRBJ2-1, with D possibly TRBD2 on 6 matching bases. The CDR3 consists of 12 residues. Germline lookup yields CDR1 SGHRS and CDR2 YFSETQ. V lost 0 bases, J lost 8 bases, and 6 bases lay in between. CDR3 sequence: CASSLGLDEQFF. CDR3 DNA: TGCGCCAGCAGCTTGGGACTAGATGAGCAGTTCTTC.

The chain joins TRBV9 to TRBJ1-2, with TRBD1 matching over 8 bases. CDR3 length: 16 amino acids. V gave up 3 bases and J gave up 4 bases; unmatched junction bases: 11. Per germline, CDR1 SGDLS and CDR2 YYNGEE. This chain's CDR3 is CASSGPGGTGTYGYTF. The CDR3 region has the DNA TGTGCCAGCAGCGGGCCCGGGGGGACAGGAACCTATGGCTACACCTTC. The entire variable domain, with the rest obtained from reference TRBV9 and TRBJ1-2, is as follows: DSGVTQTPKHLITATGQRVTLRCSPRSGDLSVYWYQQSLDQGLQFLIQYYNGEERAKGNILERFSAQQFPDLHSELNLSSLELGDSALYFCASSGPGGTGTYGYTFGSGTRLTVV.

The chain uses TRBV19 and TRBJ1-5; D is perhaps TRBD1 (6 bases). This CDR3 is 15 amino acids long. The germline gives CDR1 LNHDA, CDR2 SQIVND (reference sequence). The V end was cut by 3 bases, the J end by 3 bases, with 12 bases between. Here the CDR3 DNA reads TGTGCCAGTAGTATGTATACAGGGCTCAATCAGCCCCAGCATTTT. It encodes CASSMYTGLNQPQHF.

This rearrangement joins TRBV6-1 to TRBJ1-1; 8 positions match TRBD1. J gave up 7 bases and V 5 bases, and 9 bases lay outside the gene matches. This CDR3 is built from 14 residues. Per germline, CDR1 MNHNS and CDR2 SASEGT. CDR3 in DNA: TGTGCCAGCAGTTTGGACAGGGAAGTTGGTGAAGCTTTCTTT. This gives the protein CASSLDREVGEAFF.

This clone has more than one count but fewer than ten. The V and J genes are TRBV19 and TRBJ1-5; D remains ambiguous. Germline CDR1 LNHDA, CDR2 SQIVND (reference sequence). V shed 4 bases and J shed 8 bases, with 18 bases lying between them. The CDR3 sequence is 15 residues long. The chain's CDR3 is CASSTLRVSGEPQHF. CDR3 coding DNA: TGTGCCAGTAGTACCCTTAGGGTCTCCGGAGAGCCCCAGCATTTT.

The chain employs TRBV7-9 and TRBJ1-5, with a possible D match to TRBD1 (6 bases). V shed 5 bases and J shed 9 bases, with 14 bases lying between them. This CDR3 spans 13 amino acids. Germline lookup yields CDR1 SEHNR and CDR2 FQNEAQ (reference sequence). CDR3 nucleotide sequence: TGTGCCAGCAGCACGTCAGGGGTCGGGCCCCAGCATTTT. This translates into CASSTSGVGPQHF.